This TCR beta chain was documented in a study of blood T cell repertoires in COVID-19. Exposed enrollees encountered a COVID-19 case at some point within 2 weeks before study entry. V lost 6 bases, J lost 10 bases, and 16 bases lay in between. The CDR3 consists of 14 residues. The germline gives CDR1 SEHNR, CDR2 FQNEAQ (reference sequence). As originally analysed: Estimated nucleated cell counts came from reference gene primer amplification. The assay was immunoSEQ multiplex PCR, and TCRdb's table has in-frame clones only and misses some. D and trimming were read from the DNA, whereas the V and J calls and clone size are those reported in that table. The sample records 300,000 or so clones, over 85% being singletons.

Sequencing input: PBMCs or T cells enriched from blood (not recorded which). The V call is TRBV7-9, the J call TRBJ1-6; unclear D gene. The receptor was derived from a woman aged 45-59 years who had been exposed to COVID-19. In DNA, the CDR3 is TGTGCCAGCAGTCCGGACCTGGAGGTATCACCCCTCCACTTT. It yields the protein CASSPDLEVSPLHF. Full variable domain (missing parts from reference TRBV7-9 and TRBJ1-6): DTGVSQNPRHKITKRGQNVTFRCDPISEHNRLYWYRQTLGQGPEFLTYFQNEAQLEKSRLLSDRFSAERPKGSFSTLEIQRTEQGDSAMYLCASSPDLEVSPLHFGNGTRLTVT.